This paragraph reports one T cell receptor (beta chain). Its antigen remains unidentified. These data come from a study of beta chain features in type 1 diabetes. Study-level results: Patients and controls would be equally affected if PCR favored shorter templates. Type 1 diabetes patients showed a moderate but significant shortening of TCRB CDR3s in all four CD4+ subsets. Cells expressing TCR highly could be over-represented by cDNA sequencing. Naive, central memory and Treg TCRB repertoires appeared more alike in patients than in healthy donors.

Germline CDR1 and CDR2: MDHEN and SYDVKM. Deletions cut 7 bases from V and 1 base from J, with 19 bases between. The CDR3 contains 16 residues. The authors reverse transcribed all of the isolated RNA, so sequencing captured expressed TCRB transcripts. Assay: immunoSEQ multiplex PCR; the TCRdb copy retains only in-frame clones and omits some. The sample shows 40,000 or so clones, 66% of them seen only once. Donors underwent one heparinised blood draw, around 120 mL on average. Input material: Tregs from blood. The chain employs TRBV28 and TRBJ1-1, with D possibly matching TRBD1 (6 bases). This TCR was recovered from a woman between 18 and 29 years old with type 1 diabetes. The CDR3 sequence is CASKGEFGTQNTEAFF. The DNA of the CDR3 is TGTGCCAGCAAGGGGGAATTCGGGACACAGAACACTGAAGCTTTCTTT.